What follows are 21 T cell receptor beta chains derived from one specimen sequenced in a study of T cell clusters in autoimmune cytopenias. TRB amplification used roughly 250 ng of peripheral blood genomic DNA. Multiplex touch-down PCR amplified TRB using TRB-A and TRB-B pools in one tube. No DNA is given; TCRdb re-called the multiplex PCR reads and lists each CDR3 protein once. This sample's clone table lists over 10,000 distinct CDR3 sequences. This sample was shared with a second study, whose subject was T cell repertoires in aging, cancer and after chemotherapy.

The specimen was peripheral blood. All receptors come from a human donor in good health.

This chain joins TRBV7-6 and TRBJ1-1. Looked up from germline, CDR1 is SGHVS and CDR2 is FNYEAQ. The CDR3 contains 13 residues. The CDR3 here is CASSLPQSTEAFF.

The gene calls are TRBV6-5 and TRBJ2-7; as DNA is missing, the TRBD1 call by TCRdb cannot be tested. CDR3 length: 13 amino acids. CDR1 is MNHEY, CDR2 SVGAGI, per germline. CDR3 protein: CASRPGVPYEQYF.

The CDR3 region is CASRTDTNHYGYTF. The V and J genes are TRBV6-5 and TRBJ1-2; TCRdb's D call, TRBD1, is unchecked because there is no DNA. The CDR3 extends over 14 amino acids. Germline CDR1 MNHEY, CDR2 SVGAGI.

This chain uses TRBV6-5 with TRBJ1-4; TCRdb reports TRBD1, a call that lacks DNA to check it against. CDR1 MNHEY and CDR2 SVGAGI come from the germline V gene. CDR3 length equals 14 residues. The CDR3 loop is CASRQTGYNEKLFF.

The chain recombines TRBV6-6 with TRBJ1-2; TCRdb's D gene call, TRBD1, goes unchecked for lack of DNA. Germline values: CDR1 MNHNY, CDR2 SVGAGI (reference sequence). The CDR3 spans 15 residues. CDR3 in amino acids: CASSYAPGTTYGYTF.

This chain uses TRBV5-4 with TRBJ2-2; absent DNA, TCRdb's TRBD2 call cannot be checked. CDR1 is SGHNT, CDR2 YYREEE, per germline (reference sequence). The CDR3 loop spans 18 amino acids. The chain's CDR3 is CASSLFGTSGGVSGELFF. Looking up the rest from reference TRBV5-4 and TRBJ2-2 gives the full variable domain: ETGVTQSPTHLIKTRGQQVTLRCSSQSGHNTVSWYQQALGQGPQFIFQYYREEENGRGNFPPRFSGLQFPNYSSELNVNALELDDSALYLCASSLFGTSGGVSGELFFGEGSRLTVL.

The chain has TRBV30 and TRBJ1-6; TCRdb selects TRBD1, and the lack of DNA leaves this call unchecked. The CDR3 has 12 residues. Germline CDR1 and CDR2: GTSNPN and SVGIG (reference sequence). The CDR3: CAWDSGLSPLHF. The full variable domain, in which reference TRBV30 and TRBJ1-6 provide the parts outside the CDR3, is SQTIHQWPATLVQPVGSPLSLECTVEGTSNPNLYWYRQAAGRGLQLLFYSVGIGQISSEVPQNLSASRPQDRQFILSSKKLLLSDSGFYLCAWDSGLSPLHFGNGTRLTVT.

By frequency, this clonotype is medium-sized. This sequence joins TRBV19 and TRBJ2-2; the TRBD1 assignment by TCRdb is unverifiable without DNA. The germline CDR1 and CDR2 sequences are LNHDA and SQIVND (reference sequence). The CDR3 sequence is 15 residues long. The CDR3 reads CASSMTAGLAGELFF. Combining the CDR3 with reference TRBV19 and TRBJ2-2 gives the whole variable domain DGGITQSPKYLFRKEGQNVTLSCEQNLNHDAMYWYRQDPGQGLRLIYYSQIVNDFQKGDIAEGYSVSREKKESFPLTVTSAQKNPTAFYLCASSMTAGLAGELFFGEGSRLTVL.

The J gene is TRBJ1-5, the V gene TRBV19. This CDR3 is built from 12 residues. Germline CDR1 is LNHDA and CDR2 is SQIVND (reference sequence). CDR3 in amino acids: CASRGADQPQHF.

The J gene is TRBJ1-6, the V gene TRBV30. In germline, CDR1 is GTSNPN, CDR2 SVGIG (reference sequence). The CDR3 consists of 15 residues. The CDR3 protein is CAWSVGSSRNSPLHF.

The chain's CDR3 is CAWSLRGVAEKLFF. The chain joins TRBV30 to TRBJ1-4; TCRdb gives TRBD1 as the D gene, but with no DNA this cannot be confirmed. The germline V gene has CDR1 GTSNPN and CDR2 SVGIG (reference sequence). The CDR3 has 14 amino acids.

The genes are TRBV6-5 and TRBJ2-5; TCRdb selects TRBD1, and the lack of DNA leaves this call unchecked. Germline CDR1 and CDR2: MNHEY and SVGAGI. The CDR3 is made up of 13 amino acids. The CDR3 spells CASSYGGEETQYF.

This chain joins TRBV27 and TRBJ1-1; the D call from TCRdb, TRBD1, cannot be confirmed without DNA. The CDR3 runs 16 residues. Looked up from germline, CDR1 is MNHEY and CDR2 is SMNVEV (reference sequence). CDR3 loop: CASSSRDRGLSPEAFF.

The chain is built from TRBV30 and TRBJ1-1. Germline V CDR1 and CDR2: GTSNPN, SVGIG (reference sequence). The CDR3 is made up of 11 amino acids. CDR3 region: CAWIPAIGAFF.

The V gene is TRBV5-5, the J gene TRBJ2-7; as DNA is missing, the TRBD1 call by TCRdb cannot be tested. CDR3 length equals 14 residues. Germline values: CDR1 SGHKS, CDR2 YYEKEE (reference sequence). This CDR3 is CASSLDGGHYEQYF.

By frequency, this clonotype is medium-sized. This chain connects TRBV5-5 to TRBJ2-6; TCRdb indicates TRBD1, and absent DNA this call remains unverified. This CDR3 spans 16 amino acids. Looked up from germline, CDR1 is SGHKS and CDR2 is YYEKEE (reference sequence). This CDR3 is CASSSTGFSGANVLTF.

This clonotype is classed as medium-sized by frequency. CDR3 sequence reads: CASSSLTSGGTNEQFF. The chain joins TRBV6-6 to TRBJ2-1; the D gene TCRdb calls, TRBD1, cannot be checked with no DNA. The CDR3 consists of 16 residues. The germline CDR1 and CDR2 sequences are MNHNY and SVGAGI (reference sequence).

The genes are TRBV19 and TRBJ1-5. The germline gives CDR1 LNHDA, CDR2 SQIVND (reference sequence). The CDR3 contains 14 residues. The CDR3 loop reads CASSIRQGGQPQHF. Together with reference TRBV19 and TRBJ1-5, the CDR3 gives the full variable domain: DGGITQSPKYLFRKEGQNVTLSCEQNLNHDAMYWYRQDPGQGLRLIYYSQIVNDFQKGDIAEGYSVSREKKESFPLTVTSAQKNPTAFYLCASSIRQGGQPQHFGDGTRLSIL.

This chain's CDR3 is CASSVLAGNQETQYF. The rearrangement links TRBV6-1 to TRBJ2-5; the D gene TCRdb calls, TRBD2, cannot be checked with no DNA. This CDR3 spans 15 amino acids. Germline V lookup: CDR1 MNHNS, CDR2 SASEGT.

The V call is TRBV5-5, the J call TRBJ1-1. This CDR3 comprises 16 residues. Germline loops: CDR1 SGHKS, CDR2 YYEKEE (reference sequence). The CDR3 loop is CASSNLGVGLNTEAFF.

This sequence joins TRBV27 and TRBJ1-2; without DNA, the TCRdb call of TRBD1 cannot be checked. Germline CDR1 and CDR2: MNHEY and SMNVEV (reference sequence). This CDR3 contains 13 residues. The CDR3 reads CASSFGGGYGYTF.